The 30 T cell receptor beta chains listed next were all sequenced from one sample in a study of blood T cell repertoires in COVID-19. Some clones are missing from TCRdb's copy, which holds only in-frame ones; the method was immunoSEQ multiplex PCR. The sample contains around 300,000 clones, 90% of which appear only once. The specimen sequenced was PBMCs or T cells enriched from blood (not recorded which). Receptor source: a woman in her 30s who had recovered from COVID-19.

The rearrangement links TRBV19 to TRBJ2-3; D is unclear. V was trimmed by 4 bases and J by 2 bases, leaving 13 bases between them. CDR1 is LNHDA, CDR2 SQIVND, per germline (reference sequence). The CDR3 runs 15 residues. CDR3 DNA: TGTGCCAGTAGTAGAAGGCAGGCCTCCACAGATACGCAGTATTTT. Amino acids: CASSRRQASTDTQYF.

V and J are TRBV29-1 and TRBJ2-1; 7 bases line up with TRBD2. The CDR3 loop spans 14 amino acids. Looked up from germline, CDR1 is SQVTM and CDR2 is ANQGSEA. The V and J ends lost 1 base and 8 bases, in that order; junction bases with no gene match: 8. Here the CDR3 DNA reads TGCAGCGTTGAAGCAGATGGGCGGGAGTATGAGCAGTTCTTC. The encoded protein is CSVEADGREYEQFF.

The chain carries TRBV7-2 and TRBJ2-7; D perhaps matches TRBD1 (6 bases). The CDR3 runs 14 residues. The germline V gene encodes CDR1 SGHTA and CDR2 FQGNSA. V lost 5 bases and J lost 4, with 15 bases in between. In DNA, the CDR3 is TGTGCCAGCAGCGAAACAGGGAAAGGTTACGAGCAGTACTTC. Protein: CASSETGKGYEQYF.

CDR3 region: CASSMSGSNQPQHF. CDR3 DNA sequence: TGTGCCAGTAGTATGTCCGGTAGCAATCAGCCCCAGCATTTT. The chain uses TRBV19 and TRBJ1-5; D is uncertain. The germline gives CDR1 LNHDA, CDR2 SQIVND (reference sequence). This CDR3 comprises 14 residues. The ends were cut back, 3 bases at V and 0 bases at J, with 6 bases in the middle.

This sequence joins TRBV29-1 and TRBJ2-3, with TRBD2 identical over 7 bases. Germline V CDR1 and CDR2: SQVTM, ANQGSEA. Unmatched junction bases numbered 0, after V lost 3 bases and J lost 3 bases. This CDR3 spans 12 amino acids. CDR3 amino acids: CSVDGGTDTQYF. In DNA form, the CDR3 reads TGCAGCGTTGACGGGGGGACAGATACGCAGTATTTT.

The gene calls are TRBV14 and TRBJ2-3; 11 positions match TRBD2. V dropped 4 bases and J dropped 8; count of bases not matched to a gene: 14. Germline V gene lookup returns CDR1 SGHDN and CDR2 FVKESK. This CDR3 has 17 residues. This CDR3 is CASSREAGLAVLRTQYF. CDR3 nucleotide sequence: TGTGCCAGCAGCCGGGAAGCGGGACTAGCGGTGCTGCGTACGCAGTATTTT.

V usage is TRBV7-3 and J usage is TRBJ2-1; a weak D match, TRBD1 (5 bases). The V end lost 3 bases, the J end lost 9 bases, and 12 bases lay between the germline ends. The CDR3 consists of 13 residues. Per the germline V gene, CDR1 is SGHTA and CDR2 is FQGTGA. CDR3 protein: CASSLRLQGEQFF. In DNA form, the CDR3 reads TGTGCCAGCAGCTTGAGACTCCAGGGTGAGCAGTTCTTC.

This chain connects TRBV10-3 to TRBJ1-1; TRBD1 is a possible D gene (6 bases). V lost 3 bases to trimming and J lost 0 bases, with 8 bases between them. Germline loops: CDR1 ENHRY, CDR2 SYGVKD. The CDR3 sequence is 14 residues long. Here the CDR3 reads CAISDGGLNTEAFF. CDR3 in DNA: TGTGCCATCAGTGATGGGGGCCTGAACACTGAAGCTTTCTTT.

The V call is TRBV18, the J call TRBJ2-7, with D unclear. The CDR3 runs to 12 residues. Germline CDR1 reads KGHSH; CDR2 reads LQKENI. Trimming pared 3 bases from V and 4 bases from J, leaving 7 bases between. The CDR3 sequence: CASSPGQYEQYF. As DNA, the CDR3 is TGTGCCAGCTCACCTGGGCAGTACGAGCAGTACTTC.

This clone was counted a single time. The genes are TRBV7-2 and TRBJ2-7; 8 bases align to TRBD1. Germline V gives CDR1 SGHTA, CDR2 FQGNSA. The CDR3 runs 15 residues. The trim removed 0 bases at V and 2 bases at J, leaving 3 bases unmatched. CDR3 sequence (DNA): TGTGCCAGCAGCTTAGCCGGACAGGGTCCCTACGAGCAGTACTTC. Protein: CASSLAGQGPYEQYF.

The chain combines TRBV2 with TRBJ2-7, with D perhaps TRBD2 (6 bases). The CDR3 totals 13 residues. Between the trimmed V and J ends, which lost 6 bases and 6 bases, there was a span of 15 bases. The germline V gene has CDR1 SNHLY and CDR2 FYNNEI. Written as DNA, the CDR3 is TGTGCCAGCAGAAGAGGGCAGGGAGGCGAGCAGTACTTC. Its translation is CASRRGQGGEQYF.

CDR3 sequence (DNA): TGTGCCAGCAGCCGGGAGGGGTTCAATGAGCAGTTCTTC. It yields the protein CASSREGFNEQFF. The V call is TRBV7-3, the J call TRBJ2-1; 8 bases align to TRBD2. V was pared by 5 bases and J by 6 bases, with 3 bases of the junction left unmatched. Germline V gene data show CDR1 as SGHTA and CDR2 as FQGTGA. This CDR3 is built from 13 residues.

The chain combines TRBV7-9 with TRBJ1-5; maybe TRBD1 (5 bases). Deletions cut 1 base from V and 8 bases from J, with 12 bases between. The CDR3 consists of 14 residues. Germline V gene lookup returns CDR1 SEHNR and CDR2 FQNEAQ (reference sequence). The CDR3 protein is CASSLGQGFEPQHF. The DNA for the CDR3 is TGTGCCAGCAGCTTAGGCCAGGGATTTGAGCCCCAGCATTTT.

This clone was detected only once. The genes are TRBV12-2 and TRBJ2-7; TRBD2 is the table's D call and was not checked against the DNA. TRBV12-2 is shown as a pseudogene. This CDR3 has 12 residues. This chain's CDR3 is CASRCGLGEQYF. CDR3 bases: TGTGCAAGTCGCTGCGGGCTCGGCGAGCAGTACTTC.

This rearrangement joins TRBV5-1 to TRBJ2-1; TRBD1 might be the D (5 bases). The CDR3 has 15 amino acids. The germline CDR1 and CDR2 sequences are SGHRS and YFSETQ. Trimming cost V 0 bases and J 9 bases, with 16 bases left between them. CDR3 coding DNA: TGCGCCAGCAGCTTGGCCCCCAGGGTCGGTAGTGAGCAGTTCTTC. Residues: CASSLAPRVGSEQFF.

V gene TRBV4-1 combines with J gene TRBJ2-1; 7 bases are shared with TRBD2. Germline CDR1 is MGHRA and CDR2 is YSYEKL. J gave up 5 bases and V 8 bases, and 6 bases lay outside the gene matches. CDR3 length equals 13 residues. As DNA, the CDR3 is TGCGCCAGCGGACGTGGGGGGGACAATGAGCAGTTCTTC. As protein: CASGRGGDNEQFF.

V is TRBV7-9 and J is TRBJ1-3, with D perhaps matching TRBD1 (5 bases). V lost 2 bases and J 4 bases, leaving 9 bases between the germline ends. This CDR3 region has 14 residues. Germline V gene lookup returns CDR1 SEHNR and CDR2 FQNEAQ (reference sequence). CDR3 region: CASSLTGLGNTIYF. CDR3 bases: TGTGCCAGCAGCTTAACAGGTTTAGGAAACACCATATATTTT.

The J gene is TRBJ2-3, the V gene TRBV10-1; D might be TRBD1 (6 bases). The CDR3 is 15 amino acids. In germline, CDR1 is WNHNN, CDR2 SYGVQD (reference sequence). Trimming cost V 0 bases and J 0 bases, with 7 bases left between them. The CDR3 loop is CASSESGHSTDTQYF. CDR3 nucleotides: TGCGCCAGCAGTGAGTCGGGACATAGCACAGATACGCAGTATTTT.

Only one count was recorded for this clone. The chain has TRBV7-9 and TRBJ2-1; D remains unclear. Trimming left V 8 bases short and J 8 bases short, with 13 bases between. Germline CDR1 SEHNR, CDR2 FQNEAQ (reference sequence). This CDR3 has 12 amino acids. The CDR3 loop reads CASRYLEDEQFF. The CDR3 bases are TGTGCCAGCCGCTATCTCGAGGATGAGCAGTTCTTC.

V gene TRBV5-6 combines with J gene TRBJ1-2; no reliable D call. The V gene's germline CDR1 is SGHDT and CDR2 YYEEEE. The CDR3 runs 14 residues. Trimming took off 0 bases at V and 2 bases at J, with 8 bases between the two ends. This CDR3 is CASSLGQANYGYTF. DNA for the CDR3: TGTGCCAGCAGCTTGGGGCAGGCCAACTATGGCTACACCTTC.

The V and J genes are TRBV3-1 (or the pseudogene TRBV3-2) and TRBJ1-3; a possible D gene is TRBD1 (6 bases). The germline V and J ends were trimmed by 1 base and 0 bases, with 16 bases remaining between them. The CDR3 spans 18 residues. Germline values: CDR1 LGHDT, CDR2 YNNKEL (reference sequence). CDR3 loop: CASSQVGRGPSSGNTIYF. The CDR3, as DNA: TGTGCCAGCAGCCAAGTGGGCAGGGGACCCAGCTCTGGAAACACCATATATTTT.

The V call is TRBV7-2, the J call TRBJ2-2, with a weak D call TRBD2 (6 bases). This CDR3 contains 15 residues. Deletions cut 1 base from V and 6 bases from J, with 12 bases between. Germline values: CDR1 SGHTA, CDR2 FQGNSA. CDR3 nucleotides: TGTGCCAGCAGCTTAGGTGGGAGGAGTGCCGGGGAGCTGTTTTTT. Amino acid sequence: CASSLGGRSAGELFF.

This chain connects TRBV30 to TRBJ2-7; D ambiguous. Germline CDR1 and CDR2: GTSNPN and SVGIG (reference sequence). V shed 6 bases and J shed 12 bases, with 18 bases lying between them. CDR3 length: 11 residues. The CDR3 nucleotides are TGTGCCTGCAAATCGGCGGCTATAGGGTACTTC. Its translation: CACKSAAIGYF. Drawing the rest from reference TRBV30 and TRBJ2-7, the complete variable domain is SQTIHQWPATLVQPVGSPLSLECTVEGTSNPNLYWYRQAAGRGLQLLFYSVGIGQISSEVPQNLSASRPQDRQFILSSKKLLLSDSGFYLCACKSAAIGYFGPGTRLTVT.

The chain combines TRBV6-6 with TRBJ1-2; 9 bases align to TRBD1. In germline, CDR1 is MNHNY, CDR2 SVGAGI (reference sequence). J was trimmed by 6 bases and V by 6 bases; bases with no gene match: 11. This CDR3 spans 15 amino acids. The CDR3 is CASSARDRVEDGYTF. For the CDR3, the DNA is TGTGCCAGCAGCGCCCGGGACAGGGTAGAGGATGGCTACACCTTC.

This clone was seen a handful of times. The chain is built from TRBV12-3 or TRBV12-4 and TRBJ2-1, with 7 bases fitting TRBD2. V shed 3 bases, J shed 7 bases, and the junction held 3 bases outside the gene matches. This CDR3 region has 13 residues. CDR3 in amino acids: CASSFWTSNEQFF. The CDR3 nucleotides are TGTGCCAGCAGTTTTTGGACTAGTAATGAGCAGTTCTTC.

CDR3 region: CASGQLANNEQFF. The CDR3 DNA reads as TGTGCCAGCGGGCAGTTAGCGAACAATGAGCAGTTCTTC. The chain links TRBV27 to TRBJ2-1, with a possible D match to TRBD2 (5 bases). The germline V gene has CDR1 MNHEY and CDR2 SMNVEV (reference sequence). V lost 8 bases to trimming and J lost 5 bases, with 13 bases between them. The CDR3 length is 13 residues.

V usage is TRBV5-1 and J usage is TRBJ1-1; D might be TRBD1 (6 bases). Germline loops: CDR1 SGHRS, CDR2 YFSETQ. The CDR3 spans 16 residues. Trimming removed 4 bases at V and 3 bases at J, with 19 bases between. This CDR3 reads CASSPGHLKGDTEAFF. In DNA form, the CDR3 reads TGCGCCAGCAGCCCTGGACACCTCAAGGGGGACACTGAAGCTTTCTTT.

The chain uses TRBV5-5 and TRBJ1-1; 7 nucleotides match TRBD1. The CDR3 is made up of 15 amino acids. The J segment lost 7 bases and the V segment lost 2 bases, leaving 11 bases of the junction unmatched. Germline V gene lookup returns CDR1 SGHKS and CDR2 YYEKEE (reference sequence). CDR3 in amino acids: CASSLPTDRQGEAFF. Written as DNA, the CDR3 is TGTGCCAGCAGCTTACCAACAGACAGACAGGGTGAAGCTTTCTTT.

This clone showed up just a few times. The gene calls are TRBV19 and TRBJ2-3, with a possible D match to TRBD1 (5 bases). The germline gives CDR1 LNHDA, CDR2 SQIVND (reference sequence). The CDR3 contains 15 residues. Trimming took off 6 bases at V and 0 bases at J, with 13 bases between the two ends. The CDR3: CASRKGQLSTDTQYF. CDR3 in DNA: TGTGCCAGTAGGAAGGGGCAACTAAGCACAGATACGCAGTATTTT.

This chain joins TRBV14 and TRBJ2-3; D gene uncertain. The CDR3 covers 14 residues. Per germline, CDR1 SGHDN and CDR2 FVKESK. Trimming pared 0 bases from V and 4 bases from J, leaving 8 bases between. CDR3 region: CASSQDRGADTQYF. CDR3 sequence (DNA): TGTGCCAGCAGCCAAGATCGTGGAGCAGATACGCAGTATTTT.